This TCR beta chain is drawn from a study of cytomegalovirus exposure and HLA in healthy donors. Study in general: As an earlier analysis found, roughly 170 million T cells yielded about 120 million unique TCR beta sequences. Study-level results: Certain sequence variants were highly shared and formed a cluster, and this cluster was likely a sequencing artifact. In a later analysis, TCR beta V- and J-gene trimming was associated with a missense DCLRE1C variant. Most TCRs appeared rarely, but some public TCRs recurred in many donors.

This clone showed up just a few times. What it binds is unknown. Germline lookup yields CDR1 SGHTA and CDR2 FQGNSA. The CDR3 runs 14 residues. Trimming took 5 bases from V and 6 from J, leaving 15 bases between them. The PCR contained 60 Vbeta and 13 Jbeta primers. Sequencing was performed with immunoSEQ multiplex PCR; in TCRdb, only in-frame clones are kept and a portion is missing. This sample yields about 160,000 clones, of which roughly 80% are seen a single time; roughly 8% belongs to the top ten. This chain connects TRBV7-2 to TRBJ2-3; no reliable D call. The specimen sequenced was PBMCs. This clonotype originated in a male donor in good health and CMV-seropositive. CDR3 sequence reads: CASSPVGYPDTQYF. CDR3 DNA sequence: TGTGCCAGCAGCCCGGTGGGCTACCCCGATACGCAGTATTTT.